This T cell receptor (beta chain) comes out of a study of cytomegalovirus exposure and HLA in healthy donors. General study points: Rarity held for most TCR sequences, but there were some public TCRs that occurred in many donors.

Amplification used 60 Vbeta primers and 13 Jbeta primers. Sequencing was performed with immunoSEQ multiplex PCR; in TCRdb, only in-frame clones are kept and a portion is missing. The sample includes roughly 69,000 clones, about 76% seen only once; the top ten take more than 3%. This CDR3 spans 15 amino acids. The trim removed 6 bases at V and 2 bases at J, leaving 4 bases unmatched. Germline lookup yields CDR1 MNHEY and CDR2 SVGAGI. Notes on this clone: What it binds is unknown.

The clonotype comes from a man aged 18 to 35 in good health and CMV-seronegative. The sample consisted of PBMCs. This chain connects TRBV6-5 to TRBJ2-1; 10 bases match TRBD1. CDR3 nucleotides: TGTGCCAGCAGGGCGACAGGGGGCGCCTACAATGAGCAGTTCTTC. This sequence encodes CASRATGGAYNEQFF.